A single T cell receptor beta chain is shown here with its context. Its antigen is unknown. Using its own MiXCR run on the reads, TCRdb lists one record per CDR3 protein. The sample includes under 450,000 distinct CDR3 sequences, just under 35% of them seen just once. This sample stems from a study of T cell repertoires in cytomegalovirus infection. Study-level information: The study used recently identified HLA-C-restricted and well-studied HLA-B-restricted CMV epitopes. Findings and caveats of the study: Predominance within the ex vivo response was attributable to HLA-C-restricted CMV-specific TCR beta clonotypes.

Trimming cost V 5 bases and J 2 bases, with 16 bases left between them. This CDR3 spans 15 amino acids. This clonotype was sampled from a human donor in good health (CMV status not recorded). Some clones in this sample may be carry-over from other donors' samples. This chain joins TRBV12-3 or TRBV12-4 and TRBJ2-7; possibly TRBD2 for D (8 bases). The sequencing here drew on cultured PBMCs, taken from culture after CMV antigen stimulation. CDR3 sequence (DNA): TGTGCCAGCAGTCCGGGGGGGGGACAGACCTACGAGCAGTACTTC. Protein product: CASSPGGGQTYEQYF.